What follows is one T cell receptor beta chain and its context. This sample was taken from a study of blood T cell repertoires in COVID-19. Across the study: COVID-19 samples collected from the United States, Italy and Spain covered acute and convalescent phases. T cells, B-cell-depleted T cells, or PBMCs provided the cDNA or gDNA that served as material.

In the source study's methods: Estimates of nucleated cell counts were drawn from the amplification of reference gene primers. The table came from immunoSEQ multiplex PCR; TCRdb's copy has only in-frame clones and leaves some out. V and J calls and clone size follow that table, whereas D and trimming were derived from the DNA. The table has 110,000 or so clones, 70% to 90% seen once; the top ten hold 4% to 5.5%. Sequences were obtained from peripheral blood. The clonotype comes from a woman aged 45-59 years with acute or convalescent COVID-19.

The CDR3 sequence is CAWSVQGGGNTIYF. CDR3 coding DNA: TGTGCCTGGAGTGTACAAGGAGGGGGAAACACCATATATTTT. This sequence joins TRBV30 and TRBJ1-3; no clear D. Germline CDR1 and CDR2: GTSNPN and SVGIG (reference sequence). Trimming left V 0 bases short and J 4 bases short, with 10 bases between. CDR3 size: 14 residues.